The present entry profiles one T cell receptor beta chain with its context. The CDR3 has 12 amino acids. CDR1 is DFQATT, CDR2 SNEGSKA, per germline (reference sequence). The record originates from a study of blood T cells in healthy people across ages. Across the study: The capture of about one barcoded beta molecule per two T cells was achieved by template switching.

Alongside a J-beta primer mix, a sample-barcoded 5' primer served in a second PCR lasting 7 to 11 cycles. Tagging of each cDNA molecule was performed by a template-switch adaptor with 12 random nucleotides. TCRdb itself ran the 5' RACE reads through MiXCR, one entry per CDR3 protein. The sample holds over 1,300,000 distinct CDR3 sequences, approximately 59% seen once. This sequence originates from a man aged 18 to 30 in good health. Sequenced sample: blood. The chain links TRBV20-1 to TRBJ2-5, with a weak D call TRBD1 (5 bases). Here the CDR3 reads CNQRGPGETQYF. The CDR3 region has the DNA TGCAATCAAAGGGGCCCCGGGGAGACCCAGTACTTC.